This entry is about one TCR beta chain. This may be a read error: a much more frequent sequence differs by one nucleotide. Methods described previously, with TCR primers listed, were used for bulk TCR libraries. TCRdb passed the PCR reads through MiXCR, listing each CDR3 protein once. The table includes about 320,000 distinct CDR3 sequences, around 21% detected once. Sorting isolated naive CD8 T cells as CD8+CD4-CCR7+CD45RA+ events. The sample comes from a study of molecular identifiers for immune sequencing clone quantification. Study overall: RNA from 20,000 or 100,000 naive CD8 cells was split five ways in replicates, with four sequenced.

The CDR3 is 14 residues long. The germline CDR1 and CDR2 sequences are SEHNR and FQNEAQ (reference sequence). Trimming took off 0 bases at V and 5 bases at J, with 11 bases between the two ends. V usage is TRBV7-9 and J usage is TRBJ2-7; D might be TRBD2 (6 bases). This receptor was taken from a human donor in good health. Some libraries in this study had Jurkat cell RNA spiked in. Input material: naive CD8+ T cells from blood, with Jurkat cell RNA spiked in. Specified subset: FACS-sorted CD8+CD4-CCR7+CD45RA+ naive T cells. In nucleotides, the CDR3 is TGTGCCAGCAGCTTAGCTAGCAGGAGGGACGAGCAGTACTTC. It yields the protein CASSLASRRDEQYF.